The 17 T cell receptor beta chains below all came from one sample that was sequenced in a study of identifying expanded T cells in peripheral blood. This table comes from immunoSEQ multiplex PCR, and its TCRdb copy is limited to in-frame clones, with some not included. The profile shows more than 95,000 clones, roughly 84% of them singletons. The sample was blood. The receptors derive from a person aged 18-69 years in good health.

The chain has TRBV6-5 and TRBJ1-4, with 8 bases lining up with TRBD1. CDR1 and CDR2 (germline): MNHEY, SVGAGI. With 1 base clipped from V and 7 bases from J, the junction kept 5 bases outside the gene matches. There are 15 residues in the CDR3. The CDR3 sequence: CASSYFDRGSEKLFF. CDR3 nucleotides: TGTGCCAGCAGTTACTTCGACAGGGGAAGTGAAAAACTGTTTTTT.

This clone was found once. The V and J genes are TRBV5-6 and TRBJ2-5; D unresolved. V lost 0 bases, J lost 3 bases, and 6 bases lay in between. The CDR3 is 13 residues long. Germline CDR1 and CDR2: SGHDT and YYEEEE. CDR3 sequence reads: CASSLGAEETQYF. CDR3 nucleotide sequence: TGTGCCAGCAGCTTGGGGGCTGAAGAGACCCAGTACTTC.

The chain has TRBV19 and TRBJ1-1, with D tentatively TRBD1 (5 bases). CDR1 LNHDA and CDR2 SQIVND come from the germline V gene (reference sequence). V lost 5 bases and J lost 1, with 14 bases in between. The CDR3 spans 15 residues. The CDR3 DNA sequence: TGTGCCAGTAGTTCCTCCAGGGCGGGGAACACTGAAGCTTTCTTT. Translating it yields CASSSSRAGNTEAFF.

The rearrangement links TRBV30 to TRBJ1-6, with D unclear. The CDR3 contains 14 residues. Trimming stripped 2 bases from V and 7 bases from J, with 12 bases between. Germline assignment: CDR1 GTSNPN and CDR2 SVGIG (reference sequence). DNA for the CDR3: TGTGCCTGGAGTTCGCAGGTTGAAAATTCACCCCTCCACTTT. Translated: CAWSSQVENSPLHF. Filled out from reference TRBV30 and TRBJ1-6, the complete variable domain reads SQTIHQWPATLVQPVGSPLSLECTVEGTSNPNLYWYRQAAGRGLQLLFYSVGIGQISSEVPQNLSASRPQDRQFILSSKKLLLSDSGFYLCAWSSQVENSPLHFGNGTRLTVT.

The chain carries TRBV28 and TRBJ1-2; the D is unclear. Germline CDR1 reads MDHEN; CDR2 reads SYDVKM. The CDR3 runs 17 residues. V lost 1 base, J lost 6 bases, and 21 bases lay in between. The CDR3 DNA sequence: TGTGCCAGCAGTTTATTGGCTCCAAGTCAGCTGGATAATGGCTACACCTTC. Its translation: CASSLLAPSQLDNGYTF.

This chain connects TRBV12-5 to TRBJ1-6, with D unclear. The CDR3 has 15 residues. V dropped 2 bases and J dropped 7 bases, with 12 bases sitting between them. Germline lookup yields CDR1 LGHNT and CDR2 FRNRAP. The CDR3 protein is CASGLIQTPNSPLHF. The CDR3 DNA sequence: TGTGCTAGTGGTTTGATTCAGACTCCAAATTCACCCCTCCACTTT.

This clone appeared a single time. V gene TRBV4-3 combines with J gene TRBJ1-1, with a possible D match to TRBD1 (5 bases). The germline CDR1 and CDR2 sequences are LGHNA and YSLEER. Trimming left V 0 bases short and J 11 bases short, with 19 bases between. The CDR3 is 15 residues long. The CDR3 DNA reads as TGCGCCAGCAGCCAAGATCGGGACGGTCCCGGAGGGGCTTTCTTT. It specifies CASSQDRDGPGGAFF.

The V gene is TRBV27, the J gene TRBJ2-2, with no clear D. The V end was cut by 1 base, the J end by 4 bases, with 13 bases between. Per the germline V gene, CDR1 is MNHEY and CDR2 is SMNVEV (reference sequence). The CDR3 loop spans 16 amino acids. The CDR3 reads CASSLYWDSSTGELFF. In DNA, the CDR3 is TGTGCCAGCAGTTTATATTGGGATTCGAGCACCGGGGAGCTGTTTTTT.

The chain carries TRBV4-1 and TRBJ2-7, with D possibly matching TRBD1 (5 bases). V lost 8 bases and J 5 bases, leaving 19 bases between the germline ends. This CDR3 contains 14 residues. Germline assignment: CDR1 MGHRA and CDR2 YSYEKL. Here the CDR3 reads CASARAGPPDEQYF. DNA of the CDR3: TGCGCCAGCGCCAGAGCAGGGCCTCCTGACGAGCAGTACTTC.

The chain carries TRBV19 and TRBJ2-1, with D perhaps assigned TRBD1 or TRBD2 (5 bases each). Deletions cut 2 bases from V and 1 base from J, with 12 bases between. This CDR3 has 16 amino acids. CDR1 and CDR2 from the germline V gene are LNHDA and SQIVND (reference sequence). In nucleotides, the CDR3 is TGTGCCAGTAGTATAACCGGGACGACTTCCTACAATGAGCAGTTCTTC. Translation: CASSITGTTSYNEQFF.

V and J are TRBV7-2 and TRBJ2-3; a possible D gene is TRBD2 (5 bases). The CDR3 loop spans 14 amino acids. Germline-derived CDR1 and CDR2 are SGHTA and FQGNSA. The V end lost 2 bases, the J end lost 4 bases, and 10 bases lay between the germline ends. The chain's CDR3 is CASSLRRAADTQYF. In DNA, the CDR3 is TGTGCCAGCAGCTTAAGGAGAGCGGCAGATACGCAGTATTTT.

CDR3 DNA: TGTGCCAGCAGCCCCTGGACAGGGCGATTCCTGTATTCACCCCTCCACTTT. Protein sequence: CASSPWTGRFLYSPLHF. This chain connects TRBV5-6 to TRBJ1-6; TRBD1 matches 8 bases. V lost 4 bases and J lost 8; bases outside the gene matches: 14. Germline CDR1 and CDR2: SGHDT and YYEEEE. The CDR3 has 17 residues.

The chain couples TRBV7-2 to TRBJ2-1; 9 bases agree with TRBD1. CDR3 length: 16 amino acids. Germline CDR1 is SGHTA and CDR2 is FQGNSA. Trimming took 5 bases from V and 3 from J; bases not matched to a gene: 8. CDR3 in amino acids: CASSPQGQGFYNEQFF. CDR3 nucleotides: TGTGCCAGCAGCCCCCAGGGACAGGGCTTCTACAATGAGCAGTTCTTC.

V and J are TRBV5-1 and TRBJ1-6; 7 bases align to TRBD1. V shed 5 bases, J shed 9 bases, and the junction held 8 bases outside the gene matches. This CDR3 contains 14 residues. Germline-derived CDR1 and CDR2 are SGHRS and YFSETQ. Written as DNA, the CDR3 is TGCGCCAGCAGGGCGGGACAGTCGATTTCACCCCTCCACTTT. Translation: CASRAGQSISPLHF.

The V gene is TRBV30, the J gene TRBJ2-2, with D perhaps TRBD2 (5 bases). Between the trimmed V and J ends, which lost 1 base and 6 bases, there was a span of 9 bases. This CDR3 is built from 13 residues. Germline CDR1 reads GTSNPN; CDR2 reads SVGIG (reference sequence). The CDR3 region is CAWSGYGAGELFF. The CDR3 DNA is TGTGCCTGGAGTGGTTACGGGGCCGGGGAGCTGTTTTTT.

The chain joins TRBV4-3 to TRBJ1-2; the match to TRBD1 covers 9 bases. Germline CDR1 and CDR2: LGHNA and YSLEER. The CDR3 extends over 16 amino acids. Trimming removed 4 bases from V and 4 bases from J; junction bases left unmatched: 10. The CDR3 DNA follows: TGCGCCAGCAGCCTTGACAGGGGGAGAACACTCTATGGCTACACCTTC. Its translation is CASSLDRGRTLYGYTF.

The chain is built from TRBV25-1 and TRBJ2-1; D ambiguous. Between the trimmed V and J ends, which lost 7 bases and 6 bases, there was a span of 16 bases. CDR3 size: 14 residues. CDR1 MGHDK and CDR2 SYGVNS come from the germline V gene. The CDR3 bases are TGTGCCAGCATGGCAGAACTAATTAGCAATGAGCAGTTCTTC. Residues: CASMAELISNEQFF.